A selection of T cell receptor beta chains follows, all from one sample in a study of cytomegalovirus exposure and HLA in healthy donors. Method: immunoSEQ multiplex PCR; TCRdb's copy keeps in-frame clones and lacks some. The sample records 150,000 to 200,000 clones, 77% being singletons. The sample taken for sequencing was PBMCs. Every receptor here comes from a woman aged 25-40 years in good health and CMV-seronegative. Both conserved end residues are trimmed from each CDR3. The order of the fields is V gene, D gene, CDR3 protein. A D gene is named only where the DNA matches it firmly.

>TRBV5-6|NA
ASSFLQAWGRAA
>TRBV19|TRBD1
ASSTGQGIVYGYT
>TRBV18|TRBD1
ASSPGTGQQETQY
>TRBV18|NA
ASSPLLNQPQH
>TRBV28|TRBD2
ASSEPTSGSYEQY
>TRBV7-7|TRBD1
ASSDRVSGEQY
>TRBV13|NA
ASKVGGRNTEAF
>TRBV6-5|NA
ASRGTGLGANVLT
>TRBV2|NA
ASLGLVTNYGYT
>TRBV7-2|TRBD1
ASSLRTGGQQPQH
>TRBV19|TRBD1
ASSLNLRDSDLGRGYT
>TRBV5-1|NA
ASSSSSGANVLT
>TRBV5-1|NA
ASSLRPGSEAF
>TRBV30|NA
ACSQRSSYEQY
>TRBV7-2|NA
ASSLQDSSYNEQF
>TRBV9|NA
ASSVGTAFSYEQY
>TRBV5-6|TRBD1
ASSSRDRDRRGYT
>TRBV7-6|NA
ASSLLIREEGNTIY
>TRBV5-1|NA
ASSLAGQGGDEQF
>TRBV27|TRBD1
ASSLYRGLNTEAF
>TRBV27|NA
ASSLRGQTNEKLF
>TRBV12-5|NA
ASGPEEWPQH
>TRBV19|TRBD2
ASSPSGGAGETQY
>TRBV29-1|NA
SVDTGSTDTQY
>TRBV30|TRBD1
AWSNGQGHLYT
>TRBV7-9|NA
ASSSLLTGPVETQY
>TRBV7-2|NA
ASSLDVGSANTGELF
>TRBV5-6|NA
ASSLAVGGDGYT
>TRBV28|NA
ASSLGGGGEEKLF
>TRBV4-1|NA
ASSQEAVSSYEQY
>TRBV18|NA
ASSPLHSYNSPLH
>TRBV19|NA
ASSIGAGMRGDTEAF
>TRBV21-1|NA
ASSTGDRSAGEQY
>TRBV2|TRBD1
ASSKPGQGNNEQF
>TRBV27|TRBD1
ASSRDRGVGQPQH
>TRBV5-4|TRBD2
ASTLGASGRAGGETQY
>TRBV9|NA
ASSVVDLRGTDTQY
>TRBV19|NA
ASRQTVNTEAF
>TRBV19|TRBD2
ASTWSGRGPDTQY
>TRBV6-5|NA
ASRTGRAGELF
>TRBV5-1|NA
ASAPGGGTTNEKLF
>TRBV5-4|TRBD1
ASSFRGLETQY
>TRBV29-1|NA
SVDSGETQY
>TRBV4-2|NA
ASSQVRHVGGYT